This T cell receptor (beta chain) was sequenced in a study of blood T cell repertoires in COVID-19. Across the whole study: From the United States, Italy and Spain came samples of acute and convalescent COVID-19.

Produced via immunoSEQ multiplex PCR; TCRdb's table is partial and in-frame only. In the table there are around 200,000 clones, less than 90% of which are singletons. From germline, CDR1 is SGHRS and CDR2 YFSETQ. CDR3 size: 18 residues. The trim removed 2 bases at V and 0 bases at J, leaving 11 bases unmatched. The TCR was taken from an elderly woman with active or convalescent COVID-19. The J gene is TRBJ2-3, the V gene TRBV5-1, with 8 bases lining up with TRBD2. Sample: peripheral blood. The chain's CDR3 is CASSFGASGFPSTDTQYF. As DNA, the CDR3 is TGCGCCAGCAGCTTTGGGGCTAGCGGGTTTCCTAGCACAGATACGCAGTATTTT.